Following are 15 T cell receptor beta chains from one sample sequenced in a study of blood T cell repertoires in COVID-19. Profiling relied on immunoSEQ multiplex PCR, and the TCRdb table lists in-frame clones only, not all of them. The sample has 150,000 to 200,000 clones, roughly 77% seen once. The sample was peripheral blood. Receptors were obtained from a middle-aged woman with COVID-19, enrolled during active disease.

In the case of this clone: Its ends do not fully match the called genes, so a read error is possible. This chain links TRBV4-1 with TRBJ1-4, with no clear D. CDR1 is MGHRA, CDR2 YSYEKL, per germline. The CDR3 sequence is 14 residues long. The CDR3 loop is CASGQAGTNEKLFF. In nucleotides, the CDR3 is TGCGCCAGCGGCCAGGCGGGGACTAATGAAAAACTGTTTTTT.

The chain links TRBV27 to TRBJ2-7; 8 positions match TRBD1. The V gene end was trimmed by 8 bases and the J gene end by 6 bases; junction bases not matched to a gene: 3. CDR1 is MNHEY, CDR2 SMNVEV, per germline (reference sequence). The CDR3 runs to 11 residues. CDR3 nucleotide sequence: TGTGCCAGCCGGACAGGGCGCGAGCAGTACTTC. It is translated as CASRTGREQYF.

This clone was found a few times. This sequence joins TRBV12-3 or TRBV12-4 and TRBJ1-2, with 9 bases lining up with TRBD1. V trimming: 8 bases; J trimming: 7 bases; junction bases outside the gene matches: 8. This CDR3 contains 13 residues. CDR3 residues: CASHRGRTGGYTF. CDR3 in DNA: TGTGCCAGCCACAGGGGGCGAACGGGTGGCTACACCTTC.

This clone showed up just a few times. The chain has TRBV6-2 or TRBV6-3 and TRBJ1-1, with TRBD1 as a possible D gene (5 bases). The CDR3 consists of 15 residues. Germline V gene sequence: CDR1 MNHEY, CDR2 SVGEGT. V was pared by 1 base and J by 2 bases, with 11 bases between. CDR3 DNA sequence: TGTGCCAGCAGTTACTGGGGCCAGGGAAACACTGAAGCTTTCTTT. Translating it yields CASSYWGQGNTEAFF.

This clone was counted between two and nine times. V usage is TRBV3-1 (or the pseudogene TRBV3-2) and J usage is TRBJ1-2; TRBD1 agrees at 9 bases. This CDR3 contains 14 residues. Germline V gene sequence: CDR1 LGHDT, CDR2 YNNKEL (reference sequence). The J segment lost 8 bases and the V segment lost 8 bases, leaving 12 bases of the junction unmatched. CDR3 sequence: CASQGTGTGTGYTF. In DNA, the CDR3 is TGTGCCAGCCAGGGTACCGGGACAGGGACCGGCTACACCTTC.

The rearrangement uses TRBV5-1 and TRBJ1-2; 7 bases align to TRBD1. The germline gives CDR1 SGHRS, CDR2 YFSETQ. With V trimmed by 3 bases and J by 5 bases, 7 bases remained unmatched. The CDR3 contains 14 residues. The CDR3 nucleotides are TGCGCCAGCAGCTGGGAGACAGGGCAATATGGCTACACCTTC. Translating it yields CASSWETGQYGYTF.

This clone has just one count. The rearrangement uses TRBV2 and TRBJ1-2, with TRBD1 identical over 8 bases. In germline, CDR1 is SNHLY, CDR2 FYNNEI. The length of the CDR3 is 13 residues. J was trimmed by 3 bases and V by 8 bases; bases with no gene match: 5. The CDR3 DNA follows: TGTGCCAGCGGATTGGACAGGGACTATGGCTACACCTTC. Protein sequence: CASGLDRDYGYTF.

The chain is built from TRBV2 and TRBJ2-5, with a weak D call TRBD2 (6 bases). The V gene's germline CDR1 is SNHLY and CDR2 FYNNEI. Trimming shortened V by 7 bases and J by 4 bases, and 19 bases separated the two germline ends. The CDR3 is made up of 15 amino acids. In DNA form, the CDR3 reads TGTGCCAGCAATTCCCGGTCCCCCGGGAGAGAGACCCAGTACTTC. Encoded protein: CASNSRSPGRETQYF.

The chain uses TRBV6-1 and TRBJ2-7; D might be TRBD1 (5 bases). There are 14 residues in the CDR3. Deletions cut 2 bases from V and 3 bases from J, with 11 bases between. Germline V gene data show CDR1 as MNHNS and CDR2 as SASEGT. CDR3 coding DNA: TGTGCCAGCAGTGAAAGGGGAAAGGGCTACGAGCAGTACTTC. Translation gives CASSERGKGYEQYF.

The rearrangement links TRBV19 to TRBJ2-1, with D maybe TRBD2 (5 bases). Trimming took off 3 bases at V and 2 bases at J, with 17 bases between the two ends. Per germline, CDR1 LNHDA and CDR2 SQIVND (reference sequence). The CDR3 is 17 amino acids. The CDR3 DNA reads TGTGCCAGTAGTATGTATGGACTTCGGCAAACCTACAATGAGCAGTTCTTC. Translation gives CASSMYGLRQTYNEQFF. The full variable domain, rest sourced from reference TRBV19 and TRBJ2-1, is DGGITQSPKYLFRKEGQNVTLSCEQNLNHDAMYWYRQDPGQGLRLIYYSQIVNDFQKGDIAEGYSVSREKKESFPLTVTSAQKNPTAFYLCASSMYGLRQTYNEQFFGPGTRLTVL.

A few counts support this clone. In DNA form, the CDR3 reads TGCGCCAGCAGGCCAGGGGGCGATTCACCCCTCCACTTT. It translates to CASRPGGDSPLHF. The rearrangement joins TRBV5-1 to TRBJ1-6; 8 bases are shared with TRBD1. The CDR3 has 13 residues. CDR1 SGHRS and CDR2 YFSETQ come from the germline V gene. The junction had 3 bases not matched to a gene; V was cut back by 5 bases and J by 8 bases. The complete variable domain, with remaining parts taken from reference TRBV5-1 and TRBJ1-6, reads KAGVTQTPRYLIKTRGQQVTLSCSPISGHRSVSWYQQTPGQGLQFLFEYFSETQRNKGNFPGRFSGRQFSNSRSEMNVSTLELGDSALYLCASRPGGDSPLHFGNGTRLTVT.

V usage is TRBV5-1 and J usage is TRBJ2-7; 10 nucleotides align to TRBD1. In germline, CDR1 is SGHRS, CDR2 YFSETQ. Trimming removed 4 bases from V and 3 bases from J; junction bases left unmatched: 7. The CDR3 consists of 15 residues. CDR3 residues: CASSHRDRGSYEQYF. DNA of the CDR3: TGCGCCAGCAGCCACCGGGACAGGGGAAGCTACGAGCAGTACTTC. The entire variable domain, with the rest obtained from reference TRBV5-1 and TRBJ2-7, is as follows: KAGVTQTPRYLIKTRGQQVTLSCSPISGHRSVSWYQQTPGQGLQFLFEYFSETQRNKGNFPGRFSGRQFSNSRSEMNVSTLELGDSALYLCASSHRDRGSYEQYFGPGTRLTVT.

Only one count was recorded for this clone. The chain recombines TRBV10-1 with TRBJ2-3; 9 nucleotides line up with TRBD2. V dropped 5 bases and J dropped 3; count of bases not matched to a gene: 9. There are 16 residues in the CDR3. Germline V gene lookup returns CDR1 WNHNN and CDR2 SYGVQD (reference sequence). CDR3 sequence reads: CASSPSSGRRTDTQYF. The CDR3 DNA reads as TGCGCCAGCAGTCCGAGTAGCGGGAGACGGACAGATACGCAGTATTTT.

The rearrangement links TRBV3-1 (or the pseudogene TRBV3-2) to TRBJ2-3; D unresolved. Germline lookup yields CDR1 LGHDT and CDR2 YNNKEL (reference sequence). The CDR3 has 13 amino acids. V lost 1 base and J lost 4, with 6 bases in between. DNA of the CDR3: TGTGCCAGCAGCCAAGTGGGCCCAGATACGCAGTATTTT. Translating it yields CASSQVGPDTQYF.

The V call is TRBV19, the J call TRBJ1-1, with 11 bases that match TRBD1. This CDR3 contains 13 residues. Unmatched junction bases numbered 4, after V lost 5 bases and J lost 8 bases. Germline assignment: CDR1 LNHDA and CDR2 SQIVND (reference sequence). CDR3 residues: CASSLRTGGEAFF. For the CDR3, the DNA is TGTGCCAGTAGTCTTCGGACAGGGGGCGAAGCTTTCTTT.